This T cell receptor beta chain originates from a study of beta chain features in type 1 diabetes. Regarding the study as a whole: Among patients with Type 1 diabetes, TCRB CDR3s were moderately but significantly shorter in every one of the four CD4+ subsets. Naive, central memory and Treg TCRB repertoires seemed to resemble each other more closely in patients than they did in healthy donors.

Sequenced material consisted of expressed TCRB transcripts (all of the isolated RNA was reverse transcribed). The average output of naive, central memory and regulatory T cell samples was approximately 3.7 million reads. TCRdb keeps only in-frame clones here, not all; method: immunoSEQ multiplex PCR. The data show around 690,000 clones, 12% seen once. This clone was picked up a small number of times. Its cognate antigen is unknown. V was trimmed by 5 bases and J by 4 bases, leaving 8 bases between them. The CDR3 loop spans 13 amino acids. Germline loops: CDR1 SGHTA, CDR2 FQGTGA. Sequencing was done on a sample of naive CD4+ T cells from blood. The chain is built from TRBV7-3 and TRBJ2-2; D is possibly TRBD2 (5 bases). This TCR was sampled from a young man with type 1 diabetes. The CDR3 here is CASSPAGTGELFF. In DNA form, the CDR3 reads TGTGCCAGCAGCCCGGCGGGCACCGGGGAGCTGTTTTTT.